These 26 T cell receptor beta chains originate from one sample sequenced in a study of blood T cell repertoires in COVID-19. Here immunoSEQ multiplex PCR was the method, and the copy in TCRdb shows in-frame clones only, minus some. The profile shows 100,000 to 150,000 clones, almost 70% of them singletons. Source material: peripheral blood. The receptors originated from a woman aged 70-85 years with acute or convalescent COVID-19.

This rearrangement joins TRBV11-2 to TRBJ1-1, with 10 bases aligning to TRBD1. Germline loops: CDR1 SGHAT, CDR2 FQNNGV. The CDR3 covers 20 residues. V shed 0 bases, J shed 0 bases, and the junction held 13 bases outside the gene matches. CDR3 DNA: TGTGCCAGCAGCTTAGATAGAGGGGGACAGGGGAGAACTTTGAACACTGAAGCTTTCTTT. This codes for CASSLDRGGQGRTLNTEAFF.

The chain is built from TRBV24-1 and TRBJ2-2; 7 nucleotides align to TRBD1. Germline lookup yields CDR1 KGHDR and CDR2 SFDVKD. The length of the CDR3 is 14 residues. The V and J ends lost 2 bases and 10 bases, in that order; junction bases with no gene match: 6. The CDR3 loop reads CATSDSTGVEELFF. Here the CDR3 DNA reads TGTGCCACCAGTGATTCCACAGGGGTAGAGGAGCTGTTTTTT.

The rearrangement joins TRBV7-2 to TRBJ1-5; 7 nucleotides match TRBD1. Germline values: CDR1 SGHTA, CDR2 FQGNSA. This CDR3 region has 15 residues. Trimming cost V 5 bases and J 5 bases; bases outside gene matches: 9. Written as DNA, the CDR3 is TGTGCCAGCAGCACCGACAGGGATATGTATCAGCCCCAGCATTTT. Protein sequence: CASSTDRDMYQPQHF.

In its sample, this clone was seen a few times. The genes are TRBV19 and TRBJ2-7; possible D gene TRBD1, 5 bases. Germline loops: CDR1 LNHDA, CDR2 SQIVND (reference sequence). The CDR3 has 14 amino acids. V shed 1 base and J shed 4 bases, with 11 bases lying between them. The CDR3: CASSIAQGIYEQYF. In DNA, the CDR3 is TGTGCCAGTAGTATAGCGCAGGGTATATACGAGCAGTACTTC. Looking up the rest from reference TRBV19 and TRBJ2-7 gives the full variable domain: DGGITQSPKYLFRKEGQNVTLSCEQNLNHDAMYWYRQDPGQGLRLIYYSQIVNDFQKGDIAEGYSVSREKKESFPLTVTSAQKNPTAFYLCASSIAQGIYEQYFGPGTRLTVT.

The chain links TRBV7-2 to TRBJ2-7; a weak D match, TRBD1 (6 bases). The CDR3 is 16 residues long. CDR1 and CDR2 from the germline V gene are SGHTA and FQGNSA. The ends were cut back, 5 bases at V and 2 bases at J, with 19 bases in the middle. CDR3 nucleotide sequence: TGTGCCAGCAGCGTAATCAGGGGAAGAGGACCCTACGAGCAGTACTTC. It encodes CASSVIRGRGPYEQYF. Full variable domain (missing parts from reference TRBV7-2 and TRBJ2-7): GAGVSQSPSNKVTEKGKDVELRCDPISGHTALYWYRQSLGQGLEFLIYFQGNSAPDKSGLPSDRFSAERTGGSVSTLTIQRTQQEDSAVYLCASSVIRGRGPYEQYFGPGTRLTVT.

The chain has TRBV2 and TRBJ2-5; weak D call: TRBD2 (6 bases). V was shortened by 5 bases and J by 3 bases, with 16 bases between the two germline ends. CDR3 length: 15 residues. Germline V gives CDR1 SNHLY, CDR2 FYNNEI. The CDR3 spells CASSPNGGTEETQYF. CDR3 DNA: TGTGCCAGCAGTCCAAATGGCGGGACTGAAGAGACCCAGTACTTC.

The chain employs TRBV5-5 and TRBJ2-4, with TRBD2 identical over 13 bases. This CDR3 spans 19 amino acids. Trimming removed 0 bases from V and 0 bases from J; junction bases left unmatched: 6. Germline CDR1 and CDR2: SGHKS and YYEKEE (reference sequence). CDR3 residues: CASSLVTSGGAEAKNIQYF. The CDR3 coding sequence is TGTGCCAGCAGCTTGGTCACTAGCGGGGGGGCCGAAGCCAAAAACATTCAGTACTTC.

This chain links TRBV7-6 with TRBJ1-5; TRBD1 matches at 9 bases. CDR1 is SGHVS and CDR2 is FNYEAQ in the germline V gene. The V and J ends lost 7 bases and 2 bases, in that order; junction bases with no gene match: 9. This CDR3 is 16 amino acids long. CDR3: CASNLTGGDGNQPQHF. CDR3 nucleotide sequence: TGTGCCAGCAATCTAACAGGGGGCGATGGCAATCAGCCCCAGCATTTT.

V and J are TRBV7-9 and TRBJ1-2; D not resolved. CDR3 length: 13 residues. With 4 bases removed from V and 4 bases from J, the gap between germline ends came to 10 bases. Germline loops: CDR1 SEHNR, CDR2 FQNEAQ (reference sequence). CDR3 bases: TGTGCCAGCAGCTACCGGGGAACCTATGGCTACACCTTC. Amino acid sequence: CASSYRGTYGYTF.

The V call is TRBV5-4, the J call TRBJ1-1, with 7 bases matching TRBD1. This CDR3 is built from 13 residues. Germline assignment: CDR1 SGHNT and CDR2 YYREEE (reference sequence). Trimming took 4 bases from V and 5 from J; bases not matched to a gene: 5. The CDR3 nucleotides read TGTGCCAGCAGCCTACAGGGGAGGACTGAAGCTTTCTTT. Residues: CASSLQGRTEAFF.

This clone was detected only once. The rearrangement links TRBV14 to TRBJ2-7; 12 positions agree with TRBD2. Per germline, CDR1 SGHDN and CDR2 FVKESK. V shed 4 bases and J 2 bases; nucleotides not matched to a gene: 6. The CDR3 totals 16 residues. CDR3: CASSLGLAGMTYEQYF. The CDR3 DNA sequence: TGTGCCAGCAGCCTCGGACTAGCGGGGATGACCTACGAGCAGTACTTC.

The genes are TRBV7-3 and TRBJ2-1; 9 nucleotides agree with TRBD2. The CDR3 has 16 amino acids. The germline gives CDR1 SGHTA, CDR2 FQGTGA. V dropped 5 bases and J dropped 9; count of bases not matched to a gene: 14. The chain's CDR3 is CASSLAASGTHSEQFF. CDR3 nucleotide sequence: TGTGCCAGCAGCCTTGCGGCTAGCGGGACCCACAGTGAGCAGTTCTTC. The entire variable domain, with the rest obtained from reference TRBV7-3 and TRBJ2-1, is as follows: GAGVSQTPSNKVTEKGKYVELRCDPISGHTALYWYRQSLGQGPEFLIYFQGTGAADDSGLPNDRFFAVRPEGSVSTLKIQRTERGDSAVYLCASSLAASGTHSEQFFGPGTRLTVL.

Remarks on this clone: This may stem from a read error, because a much larger clone lies one nucleotide away. The chain recombines TRBV11-1 with TRBJ1-1; possibly TRBD1 for D (5 bases). V was cut by 2 bases and J by 1 base, with 8 bases left in between. This CDR3 spans 14 amino acids. Germline CDR1 reads SGHAT; CDR2 reads FQDESV (reference sequence). The CDR3 spells CASSLSDRNTEAFF. For the CDR3, the DNA is TGTGCCAGCAGCTTATCCGACAGGAACACTGAAGCTTTCTTT.

V is TRBV5-1 and J is TRBJ2-2, with 7 bases identical to TRBD1. CDR1 and CDR2 (germline): SGHRS, YFSETQ. The CDR3 covers 15 residues. The trim removed 4 bases at V and 4 bases at J, leaving 7 bases unmatched. The CDR3 DNA follows: TGCGCCAGCAGCCCGACTAACAGGGGCACCGGGGAGCTGTTTTTT. Residues: CASSPTNRGTGELFF.

In DNA form, the CDR3 reads TGTGCCAGCAGCTTGCAGGACGGGGGCACTGAAGCTTTCTTT. It specifies CASSLQDGGTEAFF. The V and J genes are TRBV5-6 and TRBJ1-1; D is possibly TRBD1 (5 bases). The V gene lost 1 base and the J gene lost 4 bases, with 11 bases spanning the gap. The germline gives CDR1 SGHDT, CDR2 YYEEEE. The CDR3 is 14 residues long.

The rearrangement joins TRBV9 to TRBJ1-4; D unresolved. V was trimmed by 4 bases and J by 7 bases, leaving 11 bases between them. CDR1 SGDLS and CDR2 YYNGEE come from the germline V gene. This CDR3 is 13 amino acids long. CDR3 residues: CASSPRAGEKLFF. In nucleotides, the CDR3 is TGTGCCAGCAGCCCCCGTGCGGGTGAAAAACTGTTTTTT. The variable domain in full, completed from reference TRBV9 and TRBJ1-4, reads DSGVTQTPKHLITATGQRVTLRCSPRSGDLSVYWYQQSLDQGLQFLIQYYNGEERAKGNILERFSAQQFPDLHSELNLSSLELGDSALYFCASSPRAGEKLFFGSGTQLSVL.

The chain joins TRBV6-5 to TRBJ1-2; no reliable D call. CDR3 length: 14 residues. Germline lookup yields CDR1 MNHEY and CDR2 SVGAGI. V was trimmed by 6 bases and J by 6 bases, leaving 17 bases between them. CDR3: CASRRAPWGDGYTF. Written as DNA, the CDR3 is TGTGCCAGCAGGCGGGCCCCCTGGGGAGATGGCTACACCTTC.

The chain combines TRBV3-1 (or the pseudogene TRBV3-2) with TRBJ2-3, with D perhaps matching TRBD1 (6 bases). The CDR3 is 13 amino acids. Trimming took 4 bases from V and 7 from J, leaving 12 bases between them. Germline CDR1 reads LGHDT; CDR2 reads YNNKEL (reference sequence). CDR3 amino acids: CASSRPQGHTQYF. The DNA of the CDR3 is TGTGCCAGCAGCCGACCACAGGGACATACGCAGTATTTT.

This chain links TRBV28 with TRBJ1-2, with a possible D match to TRBD1 (5 bases). The CDR3 runs to 13 residues. Germline V CDR1 and CDR2: MDHEN, SYDVKM. V was shortened by 3 bases and J by 8 bases, with 13 bases between the two germline ends. CDR3 sequence: CASSLGGPKGYTF. For the CDR3, the DNA is TGTGCCAGCAGTTTGGGGGGACCCAAAGGCTACACCTTC.

This chain uses TRBV10-1 with TRBJ2-2; no firm D call. The germline CDR1 and CDR2 sequences are WNHNN and SYGVQD (reference sequence). The CDR3 sequence is 13 residues long. Between the trimmed V and J ends, which lost 6 bases and 5 bases, there was a span of 10 bases. The chain's CDR3 is CASSASETGELFF. CDR3 DNA: TGCGCCAGCAGCGCAAGCGAGACCGGGGAGCTGTTTTTT.

This rearrangement joins TRBV4-2 to TRBJ2-1; 9 nucleotides align to TRBD2. The trim removed 1 base at V and 6 bases at J, leaving 4 bases unmatched. This CDR3 is 15 amino acids long. Per germline, CDR1 LGHNA and CDR2 YNFKEQ. In nucleotides, the CDR3 is TGTGCCAGCAGCCAAGTTAGCGGGAGCGGCAATGAGCAGTTCTTC. Its translation: CASSQVSGSGNEQFF.

The chain recombines TRBV19 with TRBJ1-2; 11 bases align to TRBD1. V gave up 4 bases and J gave up 7 bases; unmatched junction bases: 2. The CDR3 runs to 13 residues. The germline CDR1 and CDR2 sequences are LNHDA and SQIVND (reference sequence). DNA for the CDR3: TGTGCCAGTAGTAGGACAGGGGGCGGTGGCTACACCTTC. Translation gives CASSRTGGGGYTF.

This clone appeared a few times. V is TRBV28 and J is TRBJ2-1; 10 nucleotides align to TRBD2. The CDR3 contains 17 residues. Per germline, CDR1 MDHEN and CDR2 SYDVKM. V trimming: 2 bases; J trimming: 3 bases; junction bases outside the gene matches: 7. CDR3 amino acids: CASSLQVAGGYYNEQFF. CDR3 in DNA: TGTGCCAGCAGTTTACAGGTAGCGGGAGGATACTACAATGAGCAGTTCTTC.

The chain recombines TRBV5-1 with TRBJ2-2; 14 nucleotides match TRBD2. The CDR3 has 17 residues. CDR1 is SGHRS and CDR2 is YFSETQ in the germline V gene. V lost 4 bases, J lost 5 bases, and 7 bases stayed unmatched. The CDR3 here is CASSAGTSGSGTGELFF. CDR3 nucleotide sequence: TGCGCCAGCAGCGCCGGGACTAGCGGGAGTGGGACCGGGGAGCTGTTTTTT.

This clone has a handful of counts. The chain employs TRBV7-6 and TRBJ1-1; 12 bases are a match to TRBD1. CDR1 and CDR2 (germline): SGHVS, FNYEAQ. V lost 2 bases, J lost 0 bases, and 4 bases stayed unmatched. CDR3 length: 17 residues. For the CDR3, the DNA is TGTGCCAGCAGCTTACTGGGACAGGGGGCCATGAACACTGAAGCTTTCTTT. Its protein is CASSLLGQGAMNTEAFF.

Worth noting for this clone: One end of the junction is discordant with germline, which a read error may explain. V gene TRBV7-7 combines with J gene TRBJ2-5; 10 bases line up with TRBD2. This CDR3 contains 15 residues. The germline gives CDR1 SSHAT, CDR2 FNYEAQ (reference sequence). CDR3 coding DNA: TGTGCTAGCAGCCCGGGACTAGCGCGAAAAGAGACCCAGTACTTC. It encodes CASSPGLARKETQYF.